These 10 T cell receptor beta chains share one sample of origin, sequenced in a study of OX40 agonist ivuxolimab in advanced cancers. Sequenced by immunoSEQ multiplex PCR; TCRdb stores in-frame clones only, minus some. The repertoire includes tens of thousands of clones, 70% to 90% of them detected once, and approximately 4.7% sits in the top ten. Sequences were derived from CD4+ or CD8+ T cells sorted from blood, sampled in a trial of the OX40 agonist ivuxolimab. Source of these receptors: an adult with an advanced solid tumor such as melanoma, head and neck, liver or kidney cancer.

The chain has TRBV2 and TRBJ2-7; the D is unclear. CDR1 is SNHLY and CDR2 is FYNNEI in the germline V gene. The CDR3 runs to 14 residues. The V end was cut by 7 bases, the J end by 3 bases, with 16 bases between. CDR3 loop: CASTGPQAIYEQYF. In nucleotides, the CDR3 is TGTGCCAGCACCGGCCCACAAGCAATCTACGAGCAGTACTTC.

The chain couples TRBV10-1 to TRBJ2-1; 10 positions match TRBD2. CDR3 size: 15 residues. V was clipped by 0 bases and J by 10 bases; unmatched bases: 6. Germline V gene lookup returns CDR1 WNHNN and CDR2 SYGVQD (reference sequence). CDR3 bases: TGCGCCAGCAGTGAGTCGCCTAGCGGGAGTAGCGAGCAGTTCTTC. It yields the protein CASSESPSGSSEQFF.

V and J are TRBV12-5 and TRBJ2-3; TRBD2 matches 11 bases. This CDR3 is 19 amino acids long. The germline V gene has CDR1 LGHNT and CDR2 FRNRAP. V dropped 0 bases and J dropped 2; count of bases not matched to a gene: 10. DNA of the CDR3: TGTGCTAGTGGTTTGGTAAATAGGGCTAGCGGGAGGACCACAGATACGCAGTATTTT. Protein product: CASGLVNRASGRTTDTQYF.

V and J are TRBV6-5 and TRBJ2-7; 13 bases align to TRBD2. V lost 6 bases, J lost 4 bases, and 6 bases stayed unmatched. The CDR3 runs 15 residues. The germline gives CDR1 MNHEY, CDR2 SVGAGI. For the CDR3, the DNA is TGTGCCAGCAGGCCTGGACTAGCGGGAGAGTACGAGCAGTACTTC. This sequence encodes CASRPGLAGEYEQYF.

This chain links TRBV2 with TRBJ1-4; 7 positions match TRBD1. The V and J ends lost 2 bases and 12 bases, in that order; junction bases with no gene match: 9. The CDR3 loop spans 14 amino acids. Looked up from germline, CDR1 is SNHLY and CDR2 is FYNNEI. For the CDR3, the DNA is TGTGCCAGCAGTGAATGGAGGACAGGAGAAGAACTGTTTTTT. This codes for CASSEWRTGEELFF.

The chain links TRBV6-1 to TRBJ2-2; D is undetermined. V dropped 2 bases and J dropped 5 bases, with 15 bases sitting between them. CDR3 length: 16 amino acids. Germline loops: CDR1 MNHNS, CDR2 SASEGT. In DNA, the CDR3 is TGTGCCAGCAGTGAAATGAGCTCCGGCCTTACCGGGGAGCTGTTTTTT. Its translation: CASSEMSSGLTGELFF.

The rearrangement uses TRBV6-6 and TRBJ1-2, with 7 bases lining up with TRBD1. The CDR3 spans 14 residues. Looked up from germline, CDR1 is MNHNY and CDR2 is SVGAGI (reference sequence). V lost 0 bases and J lost 6; bases outside the gene matches: 4. CDR3 loop: CASSYSWDRDGYTF. In nucleotides, the CDR3 is TGTGCCAGCAGTTACTCGTGGGACAGAGATGGCTACACCTTC.

The genes are TRBV19 and TRBJ2-3, with D unclear. This CDR3 contains 13 residues. Germline assignment: CDR1 LNHDA and CDR2 SQIVND (reference sequence). The V end lost 5 bases, the J end lost 1 base, and 7 bases lay between the germline ends. CDR3 sequence reads: CASSFIGTDTQYF. CDR3 bases: TGTGCCAGTAGTTTCATAGGCACAGATACGCAGTATTTT. Full variable domain (missing parts from reference TRBV19 and TRBJ2-3): DGGITQSPKYLFRKEGQNVTLSCEQNLNHDAMYWYRQDPGQGLRLIYYSQIVNDFQKGDIAEGYSVSREKKESFPLTVTSAQKNPTAFYLCASSFIGTDTQYFGPGTRLTVL.

V gene TRBV5-1 combines with J gene TRBJ2-1; D is uncertain. Germline V gene lookup returns CDR1 SGHRS and CDR2 YFSETQ. The CDR3 has 14 residues. With 0 bases removed from V and 7 bases from J, the gap between germline ends came to 11 bases. CDR3: CASSLDWSTNEQFF. The CDR3 DNA reads as TGCGCCAGCAGCTTGGATTGGAGTACAAATGAGCAGTTCTTC. The complete variable domain, with remaining parts taken from reference TRBV5-1 and TRBJ2-1, reads KAGVTQTPRYLIKTRGQQVTLSCSPISGHRSVSWYQQTPGQGLQFLFEYFSETQRNKGNFPGRFSGRQFSNSRSEMNVSTLELGDSALYLCASSLDWSTNEQFFGPGTRLTVL.

This rearrangement joins TRBV7-9 to TRBJ1-2, with D hard to call. In germline, CDR1 is SEHNR, CDR2 FQNEAQ (reference sequence). V was trimmed by 5 bases and J by 2 bases, leaving 15 bases between them. This CDR3 is 15 amino acids long. CDR3 region: CASSPPSETNYGYTF. DNA of the CDR3: TGTGCCAGCAGCCCCCCTTCCGAGACCAACTATGGCTACACCTTC. Filled out from reference TRBV7-9 and TRBJ1-2, the complete variable domain reads DTGVSQNPRHKITKRGQNVTFRCDPISEHNRLYWYRQTLGQGPEFLTYFQNEAQLEKSRLLSDRFSAERPKGSFSTLEIQRTEQGDSAMYLCASSPPSETNYGYTFGSGTRLTVV.